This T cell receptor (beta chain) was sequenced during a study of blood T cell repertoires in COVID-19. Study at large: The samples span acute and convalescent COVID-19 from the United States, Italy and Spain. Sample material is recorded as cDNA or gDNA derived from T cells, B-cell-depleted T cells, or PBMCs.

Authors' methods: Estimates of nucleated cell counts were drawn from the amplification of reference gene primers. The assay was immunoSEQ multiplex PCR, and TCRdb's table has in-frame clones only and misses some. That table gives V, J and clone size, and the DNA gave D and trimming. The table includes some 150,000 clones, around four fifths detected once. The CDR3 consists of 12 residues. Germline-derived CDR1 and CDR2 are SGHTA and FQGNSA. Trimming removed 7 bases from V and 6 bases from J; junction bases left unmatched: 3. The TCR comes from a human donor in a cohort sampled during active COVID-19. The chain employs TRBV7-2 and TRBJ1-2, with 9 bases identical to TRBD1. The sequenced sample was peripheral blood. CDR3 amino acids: CASTGQGNGYTF. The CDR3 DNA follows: TGTGCCAGCACTGGACAGGGGAATGGCTACACCTTC.